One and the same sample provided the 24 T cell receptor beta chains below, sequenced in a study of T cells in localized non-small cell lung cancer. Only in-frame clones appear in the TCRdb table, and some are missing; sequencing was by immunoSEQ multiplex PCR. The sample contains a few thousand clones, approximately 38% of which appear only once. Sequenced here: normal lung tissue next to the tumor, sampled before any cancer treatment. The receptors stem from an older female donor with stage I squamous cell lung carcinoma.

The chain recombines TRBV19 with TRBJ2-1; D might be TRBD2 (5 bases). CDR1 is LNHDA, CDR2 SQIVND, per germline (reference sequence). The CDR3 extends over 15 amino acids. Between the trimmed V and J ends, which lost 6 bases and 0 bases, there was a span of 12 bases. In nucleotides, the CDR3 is TGTGCCAGTAGCGTACTAGGTAGCTCCTACAATGAGCAGTTCTTC. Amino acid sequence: CASSVLGSSYNEQFF.

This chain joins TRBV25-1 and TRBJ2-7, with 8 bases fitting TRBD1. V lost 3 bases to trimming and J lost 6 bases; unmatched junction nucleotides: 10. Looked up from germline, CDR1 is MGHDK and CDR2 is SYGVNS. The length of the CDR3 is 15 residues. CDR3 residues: CASSDFQGADSEQYF. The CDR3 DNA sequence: TGTGCCAGCAGTGACTTCCAGGGGGCGGACTCCGAGCAGTACTTC.

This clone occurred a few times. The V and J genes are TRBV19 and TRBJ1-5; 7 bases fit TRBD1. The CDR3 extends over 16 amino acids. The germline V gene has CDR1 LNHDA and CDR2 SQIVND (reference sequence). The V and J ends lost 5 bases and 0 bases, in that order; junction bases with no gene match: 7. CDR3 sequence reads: CASSFGTDYSNQPQHF. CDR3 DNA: TGTGCCAGTAGTTTCGGGACAGATTATAGCAATCAGCCCCAGCATTTT.

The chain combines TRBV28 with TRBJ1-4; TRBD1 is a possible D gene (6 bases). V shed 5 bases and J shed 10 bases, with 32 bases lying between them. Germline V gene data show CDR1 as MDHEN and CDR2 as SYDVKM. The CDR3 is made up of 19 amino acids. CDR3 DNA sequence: TGTGCCAGCAGTCCCCCCTATGGGCCGATACAGGGTACCGAGAGAAAACTGTTTTTT. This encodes CASSPPYGPIQGTERKLFF.

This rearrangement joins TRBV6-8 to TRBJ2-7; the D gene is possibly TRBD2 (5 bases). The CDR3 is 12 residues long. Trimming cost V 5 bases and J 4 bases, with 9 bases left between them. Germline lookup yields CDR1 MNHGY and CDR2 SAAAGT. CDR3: CASSQRVYEQYF. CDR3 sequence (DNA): TGTGCCAGCAGTCAGAGGGTTTACGAGCAGTACTTC.

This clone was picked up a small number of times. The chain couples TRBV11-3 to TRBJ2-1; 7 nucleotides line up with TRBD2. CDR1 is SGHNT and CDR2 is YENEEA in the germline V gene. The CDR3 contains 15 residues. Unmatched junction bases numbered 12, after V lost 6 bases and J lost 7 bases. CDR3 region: CASRPLGAGGNEQFF. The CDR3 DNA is TGTGCCAGCAGGCCACTGGGCGCCGGGGGGAATGAGCAGTTCTTC.

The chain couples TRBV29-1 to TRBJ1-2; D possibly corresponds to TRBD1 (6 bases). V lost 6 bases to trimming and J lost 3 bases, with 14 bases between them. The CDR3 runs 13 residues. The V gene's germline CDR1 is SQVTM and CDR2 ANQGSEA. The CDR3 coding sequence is TGCAGCGTCCTCCTGACAGGTGACTATGGCTACACCTTC. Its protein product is CSVLLTGDYGYTF.

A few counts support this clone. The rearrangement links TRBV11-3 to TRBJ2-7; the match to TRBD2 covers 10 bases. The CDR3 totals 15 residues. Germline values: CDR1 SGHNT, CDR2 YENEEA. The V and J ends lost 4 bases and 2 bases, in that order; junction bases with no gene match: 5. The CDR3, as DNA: TGTGCCAGCAGCTCCCCAACTAGCGGGACCTACGAGCAGTACTTC. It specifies CASSSPTSGTYEQYF.

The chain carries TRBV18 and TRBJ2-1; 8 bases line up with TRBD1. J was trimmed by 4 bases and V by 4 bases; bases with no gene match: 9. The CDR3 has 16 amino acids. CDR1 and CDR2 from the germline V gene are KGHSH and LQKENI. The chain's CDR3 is CASSLMRGQDYNEQFF. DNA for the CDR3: TGTGCCAGCTCACTTATGAGGGGACAGGATTACAATGAGCAGTTCTTC. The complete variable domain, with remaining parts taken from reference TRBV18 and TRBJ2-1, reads NAGVMQNPRHLVRRRGQEARLRCSPMKGHSHVYWYRQLPEEGLKFMVYLQKENIIDESGMPKERFSAEFPKEGPSILRIQQVVRGDSAAYFCASSLMRGQDYNEQFFGPGTRLTVL.

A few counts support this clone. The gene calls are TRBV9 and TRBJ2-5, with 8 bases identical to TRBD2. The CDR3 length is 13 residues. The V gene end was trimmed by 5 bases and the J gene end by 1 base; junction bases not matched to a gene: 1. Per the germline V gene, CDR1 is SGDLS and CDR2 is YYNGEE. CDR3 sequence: CASSRGGQETQYF. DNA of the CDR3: TGTGCCAGCAGTCGGGGGGGCCAAGAGACCCAGTACTTC.

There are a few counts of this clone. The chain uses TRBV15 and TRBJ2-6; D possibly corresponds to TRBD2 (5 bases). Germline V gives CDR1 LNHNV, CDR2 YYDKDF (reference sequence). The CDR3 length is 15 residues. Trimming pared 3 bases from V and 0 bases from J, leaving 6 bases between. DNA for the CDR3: TGTGCCACCAGCAGGAGGGTCTCTGGGGCCAACGTCCTGACTTTC. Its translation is CATSRRVSGANVLTF. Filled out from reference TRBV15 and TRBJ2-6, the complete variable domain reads DAMVIQNPRYQVTQFGKPVTLSCSQTLNHNVMYWYQQKSSQAPKLLFHYYDKDFNNEADTPDNFQSRRPNTSFCFLDIRSPGLGDTAMYLCATSRRVSGANVLTFGAGSRLTVL.

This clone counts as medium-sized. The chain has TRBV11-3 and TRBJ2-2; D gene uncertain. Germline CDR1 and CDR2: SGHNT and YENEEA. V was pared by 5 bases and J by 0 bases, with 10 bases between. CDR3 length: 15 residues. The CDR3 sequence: CASSQDGSNTGELFF. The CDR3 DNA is TGTGCCAGCAGCCAGGACGGTTCGAACACCGGGGAGCTGTTTTTT.

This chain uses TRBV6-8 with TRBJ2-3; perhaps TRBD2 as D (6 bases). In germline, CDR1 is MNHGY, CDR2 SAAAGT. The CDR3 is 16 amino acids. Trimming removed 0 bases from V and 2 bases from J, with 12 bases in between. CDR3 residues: CASSYSTGAPTDTQYF. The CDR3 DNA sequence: TGTGCCAGCAGTTACTCGACGGGAGCCCCCACAGATACGCAGTATTTT.

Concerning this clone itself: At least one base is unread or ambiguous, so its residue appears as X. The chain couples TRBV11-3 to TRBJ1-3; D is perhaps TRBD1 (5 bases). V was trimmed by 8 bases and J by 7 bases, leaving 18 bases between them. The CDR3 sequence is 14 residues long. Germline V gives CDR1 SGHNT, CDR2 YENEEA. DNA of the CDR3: TGTGCCAGCCTARAGCAGGGCGACGTGAACACCATATATTTT. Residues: CASLXQGDVNTIYF.

Written as DNA, the CDR3 is TGCGCCAGCAGCTTGGCGGGAGCCATCTACGAGCAGTACTTC. As protein: CASSLAGAIYEQYF. The gene calls are TRBV5-1 and TRBJ2-7; D may be TRBD2 (6 bases). The CDR3 has 14 residues. With 0 bases removed from V and 3 bases from J, the gap between germline ends came to 10 bases. Germline V CDR1 and CDR2: SGHRS, YFSETQ.

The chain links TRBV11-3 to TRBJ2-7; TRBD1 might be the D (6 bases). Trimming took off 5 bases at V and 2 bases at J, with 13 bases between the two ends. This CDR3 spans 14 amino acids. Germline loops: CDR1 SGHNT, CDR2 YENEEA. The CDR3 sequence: CASSPTGSTYEQYF. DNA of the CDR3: TGTGCCAGCAGCCCGACAGGTTCTACCTACGAGCAGTACTTC.

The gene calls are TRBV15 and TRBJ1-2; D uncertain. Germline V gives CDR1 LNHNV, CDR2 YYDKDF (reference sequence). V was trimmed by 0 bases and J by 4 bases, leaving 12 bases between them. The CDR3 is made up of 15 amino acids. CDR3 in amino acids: CATSRDGVRLYGYTF. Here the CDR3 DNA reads TGTGCCACCAGCAGAGATGGGGTACGCCTCTATGGCTACACCTTC.

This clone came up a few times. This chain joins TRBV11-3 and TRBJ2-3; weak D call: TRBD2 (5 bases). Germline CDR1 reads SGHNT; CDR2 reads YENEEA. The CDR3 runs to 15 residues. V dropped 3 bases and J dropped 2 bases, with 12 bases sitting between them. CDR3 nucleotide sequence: TGTGCCAGCAGCTTTAGCGTAACCGACACAGATACGCAGTATTTT. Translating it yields CASSFSVTDTDTQYF.

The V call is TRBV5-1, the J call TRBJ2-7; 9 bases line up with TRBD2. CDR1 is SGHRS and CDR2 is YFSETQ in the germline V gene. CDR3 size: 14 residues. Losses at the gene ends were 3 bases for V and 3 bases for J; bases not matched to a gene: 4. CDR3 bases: TGCGCCAGCAGCTCTAGCGGGGATCGCTACGAGCAGTACTTC. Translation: CASSSSGDRYEQYF.

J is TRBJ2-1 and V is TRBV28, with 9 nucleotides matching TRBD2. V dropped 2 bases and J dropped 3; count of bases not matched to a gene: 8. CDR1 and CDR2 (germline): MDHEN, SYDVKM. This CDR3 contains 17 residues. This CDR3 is CASSLMVAGALYNEQFF. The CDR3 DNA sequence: TGTGCCAGCAGTTTAATGGTAGCGGGAGCTCTCTACAATGAGCAGTTCTTC.

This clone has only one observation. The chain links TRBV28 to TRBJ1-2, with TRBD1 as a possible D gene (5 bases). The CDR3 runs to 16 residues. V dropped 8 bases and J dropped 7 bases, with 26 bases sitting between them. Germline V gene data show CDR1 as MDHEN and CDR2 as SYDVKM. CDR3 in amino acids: CASHDNNGGAVGGYTF. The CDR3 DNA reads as TGTGCCAGCCATGATAATAACGGAGGGGCCGTAGGTGGCTACACCTTC.

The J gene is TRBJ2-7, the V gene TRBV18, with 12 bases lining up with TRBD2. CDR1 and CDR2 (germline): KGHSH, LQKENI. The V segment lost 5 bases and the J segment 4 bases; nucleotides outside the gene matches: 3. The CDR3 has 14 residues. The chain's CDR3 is CASSRTSGTYEQYF. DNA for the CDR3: TGTGCCAGCTCAAGGACTAGCGGGACTTACGAGCAGTACTTC.

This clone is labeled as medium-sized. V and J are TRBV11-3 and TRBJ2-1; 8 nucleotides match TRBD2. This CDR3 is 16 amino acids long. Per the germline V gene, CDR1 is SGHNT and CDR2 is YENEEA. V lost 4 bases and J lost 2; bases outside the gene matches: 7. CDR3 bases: TGTGCCAGCAGCTCCCGTAGCGGGACTCCCTACAATGAGCAGTTCTTC. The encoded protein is CASSSRSGTPYNEQFF.

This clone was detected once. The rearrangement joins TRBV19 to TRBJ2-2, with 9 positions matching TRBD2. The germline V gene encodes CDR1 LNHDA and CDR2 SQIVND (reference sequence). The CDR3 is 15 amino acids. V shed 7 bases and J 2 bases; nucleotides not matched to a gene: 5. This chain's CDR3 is CASMAGGPNTGELFF. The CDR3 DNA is TGTGCCAGTATGGCGGGAGGGCCAAACACCGGGGAGCTGTTTTTT. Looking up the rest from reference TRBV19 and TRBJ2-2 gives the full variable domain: DGGITQSPKYLFRKEGQNVTLSCEQNLNHDAMYWYRQDPGQGLRLIYYSQIVNDFQKGDIAEGYSVSREKKESFPLTVTSAQKNPTAFYLCASMAGGPNTGELFFGEGSRLTVL.